This section outlines one TCR beta chain sequence together with its context. Its antigen is currently unknown. The sample originates from a study of OX40 agonist ivuxolimab in advanced cancers. Repertoires were generated with immunoSEQ multiplex PCR, while TCRdb's copy carries only in-frame clones and drops some. The table has 30,000 to 40,000 clones, 70% to 80% seen once. Researchers took blood at baseline, on cycle 4 day 1, and on cycle 7 day 1. Whole-study findings and limits: Not determined was the antigen specificity of the expanded peripheral T cells.

Germline lookup yields CDR1 SEHNR and CDR2 FQNEAQ (reference sequence). The CDR3 covers 12 residues. V lost 3 bases, J lost 8 bases, and 2 bases stayed unmatched. The rearrangement joins TRBV7-9 to TRBJ1-2; 8 positions match TRBD1. The input for sequencing was CD4+ or CD8+ T cells sorted from blood, taken in a trial of the OX40 agonist ivuxolimab. The receptor comes from an adult with an advanced solid tumor such as melanoma, head and neck, liver or kidney cancer. CDR3 nucleotide sequence: TGTGCCAGCAGCTTCCCAGGGGGCGGCTACACCTTC. Translation: CASSFPGGGYTF.